These 2 T cell receptor beta chains were all obtained from the same sample, sequenced in a study of cytomegalovirus exposure and HLA in healthy donors. PCR primers comprised 60 Vbeta and 13 Jbeta primers. The assay was immunoSEQ multiplex PCR, and TCRdb's table has in-frame clones only and misses some. In the table there are fewer than 120,000 clones, less than 85% of which are singletons. The sequencing sample was made of PBMCs. These receptors all come from a man aged 25-45 years in good health and CMV-seropositive.

This clone was detected only once. The chain employs TRBV19 and TRBJ1-5; no clear D gene. The CDR3 has 13 amino acids. The V end was cut by 0 bases, the J end by 10 bases, with 10 bases between. Germline V CDR1 and CDR2: LNHDA, SQIVND (reference sequence). The DNA for the CDR3 is TGTGCCAGTAGTATAGATCTAGAATTCCCCCAGCATTTT. It specifies CASSIDLEFPQHF.

This sequence joins TRBV21-1 and TRBJ1-1. TRBV21-1 constitutes a pseudogene. CDR3 length equals 15 residues. CDR3 in DNA: TGTGCCAGCAGGAGCAACCCCCGGGTGGACACTGAAGCTTTCTTT. This codes for CASRSNPRVDTEAFF.